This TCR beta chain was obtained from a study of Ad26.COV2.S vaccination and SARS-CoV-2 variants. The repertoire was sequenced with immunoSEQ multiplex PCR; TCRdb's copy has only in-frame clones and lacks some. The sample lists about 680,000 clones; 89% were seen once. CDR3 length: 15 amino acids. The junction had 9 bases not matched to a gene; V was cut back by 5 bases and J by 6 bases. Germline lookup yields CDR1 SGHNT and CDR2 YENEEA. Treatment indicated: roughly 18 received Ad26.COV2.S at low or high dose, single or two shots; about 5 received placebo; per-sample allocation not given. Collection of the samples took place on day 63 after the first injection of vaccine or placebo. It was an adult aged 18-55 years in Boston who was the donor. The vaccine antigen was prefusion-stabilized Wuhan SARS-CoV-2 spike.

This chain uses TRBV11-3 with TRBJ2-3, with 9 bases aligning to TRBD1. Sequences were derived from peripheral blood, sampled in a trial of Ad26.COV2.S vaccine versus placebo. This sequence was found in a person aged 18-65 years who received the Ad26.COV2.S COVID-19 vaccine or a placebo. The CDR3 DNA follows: TGTGCCAGCAGCCGGGGACAGGGTACCGGGGATACGCAGTATTTT. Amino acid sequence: CASSRGQGTGDTQYF.